These 8 T cell receptor beta chains came from one sample sequenced in a study of post-analysis software for immune sequencing data. General study results and limits: Included in a set of about five TRBV segments more frequent in patients than controls were TRBV5-6, TRBV5-1 and TRBV20-1.

Their specific antigens are unknown. Included in the TCR beta cDNA libraries were unique molecular identifiers. TCRdb fed the PCR reads into MiXCR, producing one record per CDR3 protein. The data show some 700,000 distinct CDR3 sequences, roughly three fifths seen once. The material sequenced was blood. These TCRs come from a girl aged 2-9 years with multiple sclerosis.

This clonotype appeared a few times. This chain uses TRBV10-3 with TRBJ2-7; 9 positions agree with TRBD1. Germline-derived CDR1 and CDR2 are ENHRY and SYGVKD. The CDR3 spans 13 residues. Unmatched junction bases numbered 6, after V lost 5 bases and J lost 7 bases. The CDR3 region is CAISRTGASEQYF. The CDR3 coding sequence is TGTGCCATCAGTCGGACAGGGGCGTCTGAGCAGTACTTC.

The chain's CDR3 is CRYFRGTNTLNTEAFF. CDR3 sequence (DNA): TGCAGGTACTTCAGGGGGACAAATACCTTGAACACTGAAGCTTTCTTT. V gene TRBV29-1 combines with J gene TRBJ1-1, with 7 positions matching TRBD1. The CDR3 covers 16 residues. Germline V CDR1 and CDR2: SQVTM, ANQGSEA.

Only a few counts were recorded for this clonotype. The chain joins TRBV5-1 to TRBJ2-5; 13 bases are a match to TRBD2. The CDR3 loop spans 18 amino acids. V dropped 4 bases and J dropped 1; count of bases not matched to a gene: 10. The germline V gene encodes CDR1 SGHRS and CDR2 YFSETQ. The CDR3 sequence is CASSGGLAGIATQETQYF. Here the CDR3 DNA reads TGCGCCAGCAGCGGGGGACTAGCGGGAATCGCTACCCAAGAGACCCAGTACTTC.

The rearrangement links TRBV6-5 to TRBJ2-5, with 7 nucleotides matching TRBD2. CDR3 length: 14 residues. Germline values: CDR1 MNHEY, CDR2 SVGAGI. The J segment lost 5 bases and the V segment lost 1 base, leaving 4 bases of the junction unmatched. In DNA, the CDR3 is TGTGCCAGCAGTTACTTCGGGGAGGGCGAGACCCAGTACTTC. It yields the protein CASSYFGEGETQYF.

This clonotype was seen more than once but under ten times. The chain employs TRBV18 and TRBJ1-5; D call uncertain. The germline V gene encodes CDR1 KGHSH and CDR2 LQKENI. The CDR3 is 15 amino acids. V lost 2 bases and J lost 2, with 10 bases in between. The DNA of the CDR3 is TGTGCCAGCTCACCAACAGACCGTGGCAATCAGCCCCAGCATTTT. This translates into CASSPTDRGNQPQHF.

This clonotype was counted a few times. V and J are TRBV30 and TRBJ2-1; TRBD2 might be the D (5 bases). The CDR3 has 15 amino acids. V was cut by 2 bases and J by 7 bases, with 18 bases left in between. Germline lookup yields CDR1 GTSNPN and CDR2 SVGIG (reference sequence). The DNA of the CDR3 is TGTGCCTGGAGTTCGGATCCGGGAAACACTAATGAGCAGTTCTTC. It translates to CAWSSDPGNTNEQFF.

This clonotype was counted between two and nine times. This chain links TRBV3-1 with TRBJ1-1; TRBD1 matches 10 bases. This CDR3 region has 14 residues. V trimming: 4 bases; J trimming: 3 bases; junction bases outside the gene matches: 2. Germline-derived CDR1 and CDR2 are LGHDT and YNNKEL (reference sequence). The chain's CDR3 is CASSPGQGDTEAFF. The CDR3 coding sequence is TGTGCCAGCAGCCCCGGACAGGGGGACACTGAAGCTTTCTTT.

This clonotype was counted once. The rearrangement uses TRBV6-5 and TRBJ1-1; D is undetermined. CDR3 size: 15 residues. Trimming removed 0 bases at V and 5 bases at J, with 13 bases between. Germline lookup yields CDR1 MNHEY and CDR2 SVGAGI. CDR3 DNA: TGTGCCAGCAGTTACTCGATCCGTGAGGCTACTGAAGCTTTCTTT. Translated: CASSYSIREATEAFF.